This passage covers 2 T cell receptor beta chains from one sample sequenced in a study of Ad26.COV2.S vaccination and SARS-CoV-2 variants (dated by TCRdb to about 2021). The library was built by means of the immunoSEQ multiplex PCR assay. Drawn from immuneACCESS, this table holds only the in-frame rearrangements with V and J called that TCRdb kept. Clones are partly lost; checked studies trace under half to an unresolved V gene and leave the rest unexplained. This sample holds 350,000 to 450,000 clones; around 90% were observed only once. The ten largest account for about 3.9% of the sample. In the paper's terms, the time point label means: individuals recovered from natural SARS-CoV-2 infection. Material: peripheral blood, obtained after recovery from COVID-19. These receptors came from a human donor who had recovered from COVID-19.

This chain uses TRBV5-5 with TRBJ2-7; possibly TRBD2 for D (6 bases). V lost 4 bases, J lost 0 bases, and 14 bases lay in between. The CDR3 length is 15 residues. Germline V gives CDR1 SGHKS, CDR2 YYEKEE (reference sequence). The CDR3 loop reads CASSPTRRDSYEQYF. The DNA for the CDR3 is TGTGCCAGCAGCCCCACTAGGCGGGACTCCTACGAGCAGTACTTC.

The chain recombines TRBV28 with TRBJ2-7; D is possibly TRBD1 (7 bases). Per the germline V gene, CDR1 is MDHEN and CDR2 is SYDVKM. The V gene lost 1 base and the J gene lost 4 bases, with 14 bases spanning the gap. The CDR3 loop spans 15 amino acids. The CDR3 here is CASSLSPGGRYEQYF. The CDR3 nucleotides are TGTGCCAGCAGTTTATCCCCAGGGGGGAGATACGAGCAGTACTTC. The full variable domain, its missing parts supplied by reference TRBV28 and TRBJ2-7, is DVKVTQSSRYLVKRTGEKVFLECVQDMDHENMFWYRQDPGLGLRLIYFSYDVKMKEKGDIPEGYSVSREKKERFSLILESASTNQTSMYLCASSLSPGGRYEQYFGPGTRLTVT.